This TCR beta chain was obtained from a study of blood T cell repertoires in COVID-19. How the authors handled the data: Nucleated cell number was recorded as an estimate derived from reference gene primer amplification. Some clones are missing from TCRdb's copy, which holds only in-frame ones; the method was immunoSEQ multiplex PCR. The DNA gave D and trimming, while V, J and clone size come from that table. The top ten clones hold about 3.4% of a sample with a few hundred thousand clones, around 81% of them seen once. Researchers sorted participants into cohorts using their self-reported clinical history. What the recovered Cohort 3 donors had was two negative PCRs, clearance, or symptom resolution. The CDR3 extends over 15 amino acids. Trimming at V came to 4 bases and at J to 5 bases, leaving 9 bases not matched to a gene. Germline assignment: CDR1 MDHEN and CDR2 SYDVKM.

This TCR came from a man over 45 who had recovered from COVID-19. V is TRBV28 and J is TRBJ2-5; 8 bases line up with TRBD2. Sequenced input: PBMCs or T cells enriched from blood (not recorded which). The CDR3 DNA sequence: TGTGCCAGCAGTTCGCCCCCCGGGGGGGAGGAGACCCAGTACTTC. It is translated as CASSSPPGGEETQYF.